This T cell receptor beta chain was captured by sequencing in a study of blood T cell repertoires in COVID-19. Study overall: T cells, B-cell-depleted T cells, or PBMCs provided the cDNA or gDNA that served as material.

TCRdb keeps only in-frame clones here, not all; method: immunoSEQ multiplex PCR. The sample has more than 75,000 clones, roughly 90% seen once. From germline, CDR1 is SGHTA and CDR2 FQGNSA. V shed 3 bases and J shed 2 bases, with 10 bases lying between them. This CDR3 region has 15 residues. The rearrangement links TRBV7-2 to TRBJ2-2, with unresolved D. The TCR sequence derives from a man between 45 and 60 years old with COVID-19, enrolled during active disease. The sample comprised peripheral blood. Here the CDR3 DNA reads TGTGCCAGCAGCTTGGCAACAGCCAACACCGGGGAGCTGTTTTTT. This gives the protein CASSLATANTGELFF. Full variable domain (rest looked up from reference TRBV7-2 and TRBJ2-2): GAGVSQSPSNKVTEKGKDVELRCDPISGHTALYWYRQSLGQGLEFLIYFQGNSAPDKSGLPSDRFSAERTGGSVSTLTIQRTQQEDSAVYLCASSLATANTGELFFGEGSRLTVL.